This note documents a single T cell receptor beta chain sequence. Its antigen is not identified. The CDR3 is 16 residues long. With 3 bases clipped from V and 1 base from J, the junction kept 6 bases outside the gene matches. CDR1 SQVTM and CDR2 ANQGSEA come from the germline V gene. The data originate from a study of cytotoxic CD8 clonotypes in ibrutinib-treated CLL. Findings and caveats of the study: Clonality went higher at ibrutinib response and then dropped back toward baseline at progression.

Clones were sequenced by immunoSEQ multiplex PCR, and TCRdb holds only the in-frame ones, with some missing. The sample lists roughly 330,000 clones, 67% occurring once. This receptor was taken from a human donor with chronic lymphocytic leukemia. V usage is TRBV29-1 and J usage is TRBJ2-3, with 11 bases identical to TRBD2. Sequencing was performed on PBMCs, taken after 36 months of ibrutinib treatment. The CDR3 DNA is TGCAGCGTTGAGGGTGGTAGCGGGAGGGGCACAGATACGCAGTATTTT. Encoded protein: CSVEGGSGRGTDTQYF.